The TCR beta chain described here comes from a study of lymphopenia after photon versus proton radiotherapy. Findings and limits, study-wide: Larger post-nadir TCR diversity loss correlated inversely with survival in deceased patients. Under photons, naive T cells and diversity fell while effector/memory populations rose. Only patients who died were analyzed for survival; proton advantage is unproven. After lymphocyte nadir, photon-treated repertoires showed oligoclonal expansion, especially CD8+ Temra.

As for this clone: Its antigen is currently unknown.

TCRdb keeps only in-frame clones here, not all; method: immunoSEQ multiplex PCR. The table shows more than 25,000 clones, with 80% to 85% occurring only once. This clonotype was obtained from a woman aged 45 to 65 with pancreatic cancer. This material consisted of peripheral blood, taken from a patient treated with photon-based radiotherapy.

CDR3 DNA: TGTGCCAGCAAGTCCGGGGGAGGGAGAATCAATGAGCAGTTCTTC. Translated: CASKSGGGRINEQFF. This chain joins TRBV6-5 and TRBJ2-1; 7 nucleotides match TRBD2. CDR3 length equals 15 residues. With 7 bases clipped from V and 6 bases from J, the junction kept 12 bases outside the gene matches. The germline gives CDR1 MNHEY, CDR2 SVGAGI.